This entry lists 22 T cell receptor beta chains sequenced from one sample in a study of blood T cell repertoires in COVID-19. TCRdb's table, derived via immunoSEQ multiplex PCR, lists solely in-frame clones and lacks some. This sample yields roughly 190,000 clones, of which about 83% are seen a single time; about 3.2% belongs to the top ten. Sequencing used PBMCs or T cells enriched from blood (not recorded which). The receptors come from a woman aged 30 to 39 who had been exposed to COVID-19.

The gene calls are TRBV7-8 and TRBJ1-1, with unresolved D. Germline CDR1 and CDR2: SGHVS and FQNEAQ. This CDR3 comprises 13 residues. V lost 2 bases and J lost 2, with 6 bases in between. CDR3: CASSLQENTEAFF. Here the CDR3 DNA reads TGTGCCAGCAGCTTACAGGAAAACACTGAAGCTTTCTTT.

The rearrangement links TRBV5-5 to TRBJ1-6; 7 nucleotides match TRBD1. The length of the CDR3 is 15 residues. From germline, CDR1 is SGHKS and CDR2 YYEKEE (reference sequence). With 0 bases clipped from V and 8 bases from J, the junction kept 5 bases outside the gene matches. For the CDR3, the DNA is TGTGCCAGCAGCTTGGGACAGGGAGAGGATTCACCCCTCCACTTT. The encoded protein is CASSLGQGEDSPLHF.

This clone was detected only once. The chain carries TRBV7-9 and TRBJ1-5; maybe TRBD1 (6 bases). The V end lost 6 bases, the J end lost 10 bases, and 13 bases lay between the germline ends. Germline assignment: CDR1 SEHNR and CDR2 FQNEAQ (reference sequence). The CDR3 has 12 residues. As DNA, the CDR3 is TGTGCCAGCAGTCTCGCAGGGGACCCCCAGCATTTT. It specifies CASSLAGDPQHF.

The rearrangement joins TRBV7-8 to TRBJ2-7; 8 bases fit TRBD1. From germline, CDR1 is SGHVS and CDR2 FQNEAQ. The CDR3 sequence is 14 residues long. V was clipped by 1 base and J by 4 bases; unmatched bases: 3. The CDR3 sequence: CASSLGQGMYEQYF. CDR3 nucleotides: TGTGCCAGCAGCTTAGGACAGGGGATGTACGAGCAGTACTTC.

The genes are TRBV27 and TRBJ1-3; D gene uncertain. Germline loops: CDR1 MNHEY, CDR2 SMNVEV (reference sequence). Trimming cost V 5 bases and J 2 bases, with 13 bases left between them. The CDR3 totals 15 residues. CDR3 in amino acids: CASSVTAEAGNTIYF. CDR3 bases: TGTGCCAGCAGTGTCACAGCGGAGGCTGGAAACACCATATATTTT.

The rearrangement links TRBV30 to TRBJ1-1, with D possibly matching TRBD1 (6 bases). The CDR3 runs to 11 residues. The germline gives CDR1 GTSNPN, CDR2 SVGIG (reference sequence). V was cut by 2 bases and J by 14 bases, with 15 bases left in between. The CDR3 DNA follows: TGTGCCTGGAGTCCGGGGGGGCAGCAGTTCTTT. Its protein is CAWSPGGQQFF.

DNA of the CDR3: TGTGCCAGTAGTATAGATCTTCAGGGTCCTGAAGCTTTCTTT. Its translation is CASSIDLQGPEAFF. The V gene is TRBV19, the J gene TRBJ1-1, with D tentatively TRBD1 (5 bases). V was pared by 0 bases and J by 6 bases, with 11 bases between. The CDR3 loop spans 14 amino acids. Germline-derived CDR1 and CDR2 are LNHDA and SQIVND (reference sequence).

This clone was seen a handful of times. The chain links TRBV5-1 to TRBJ2-7, with 8 bases matching TRBD2. J gave up 5 bases and V 0 bases, and 4 bases lay outside the gene matches. The CDR3 is made up of 14 amino acids. Germline assignment: CDR1 SGHRS and CDR2 YFSETQ. CDR3 in amino acids: CASSLVAGSNEQYF. As DNA, the CDR3 is TGCGCCAGCAGCTTGGTAGCGGGGAGCAACGAGCAGTACTTC.

The rearrangement uses TRBV5-1 and TRBJ1-3; no definite D call. The CDR3 has 14 amino acids. V dropped 7 bases and J dropped 2 bases, with 13 bases sitting between them. Germline V gene lookup returns CDR1 SGHRS and CDR2 YFSETQ. CDR3 nucleotides: TGCGCCAGCCGTGCGATCGGTACTGGAAACACCATATATTTT. Its translation: CASRAIGTGNTIYF.

This clone is a singleton in its sample. The chain recombines TRBV5-1 with TRBJ2-5; 9 bases are shared with TRBD2. V shed 0 bases, J shed 5 bases, and the junction held 5 bases outside the gene matches. The CDR3 is 15 residues long. Germline-derived CDR1 and CDR2 are SGHRS and YFSETQ. CDR3 DNA sequence: TGCGCCAGCAGCTTGGGTAGCGGGGGATACGAGACCCAGTACTTC. Amino acids: CASSLGSGGYETQYF.

The chain is built from TRBV6-5 and TRBJ2-3, with TRBD1 matching 7 bases. Unmatched junction bases numbered 2, after V lost 6 bases and J lost 2 bases. Germline V CDR1 and CDR2: MNHEY, SVGAGI. The length of the CDR3 is 13 residues. The CDR3 DNA reads as TGTGCCAGCAGGGGACAGAACACAGATACGCAGTATTTT. As protein: CASRGQNTDTQYF.

This clone has only one observation. This chain joins TRBV11-2 and TRBJ2-7, with D uncertain. V was pared by 1 base and J by 3 bases, with 13 bases between. Germline V gives CDR1 SGHAT, CDR2 FQNNGV. CDR3 size: 15 residues. DNA for the CDR3: TGTGCCAGCAGCTTAGGCGGTGGTACTATCTACGAGCAGTACTTC. Residues: CASSLGGGTIYEQYF.

Details on this clone: One junction end does not reproduce the germline sequence, and a read error may be involved. The chain links TRBV6-1 to TRBJ2-5, with TRBD2 matching 12 bases. The CDR3 consists of 15 residues. Germline V gene lookup returns CDR1 MNHNS and CDR2 SASEGT. CDR3 nucleotides: TGTGCCAGCAGAGAAGGACTAGCGGGGCCTGAGGCCCAGTACTTC. Its translation: CASREGLAGPEAQYF.

The chain is built from TRBV5-1 and TRBJ1-2; D not certain. Trimming removed 0 bases at V and 1 base at J, with 7 bases between. The CDR3 loop spans 14 amino acids. The V gene's germline CDR1 is SGHRS and CDR2 YFSETQ. This CDR3 is CASSLAPGNYGYTF. CDR3 nucleotide sequence: TGCGCCAGCAGCTTGGCCCCGGGTAACTATGGCTACACCTTC. Variable domain in full (rest from reference TRBV5-1 and TRBJ1-2): KAGVTQTPRYLIKTRGQQVTLSCSPISGHRSVSWYQQTPGQGLQFLFEYFSETQRNKGNFPGRFSGRQFSNSRSEMNVSTLELGDSALYLCASSLAPGNYGYTFGSGTRLTVV.

The genes are TRBV30 and TRBJ2-3, with D perhaps matching TRBD1 (6 bases). The CDR3 is 15 amino acids. V dropped 5 bases and J dropped 0 bases, with 15 bases sitting between them. Looked up from germline, CDR1 is GTSNPN and CDR2 is SVGIG (reference sequence). CDR3 DNA sequence: TGTGCCTGGTCGGAAGACAGGACGAGCACAGATACGCAGTATTTT. Its translation: CAWSEDRTSTDTQYF.

V usage is TRBV5-8 and J usage is TRBJ1-5; D is possibly TRBD1 (5 bases). Germline V CDR1 and CDR2: SGHTS, YDEGEE. This CDR3 is 15 amino acids long. Trimming removed 4 bases at V and 7 bases at J, with 18 bases between. Written as DNA, the CDR3 is TGTGCCAGCAGCCCTCCCGGGACTGGACGACAGCCCCAGCATTTT. Encoded protein: CASSPPGTGRQPQHF.

The chain combines TRBV2 with TRBJ1-1; TRBD1 is a possible D gene (6 bases). CDR3 size: 12 residues. The V gene's germline CDR1 is SNHLY and CDR2 FYNNEI. Trimming removed 6 bases from V and 8 bases from J, with 13 bases in between. CDR3 coding DNA: TGTGCCAGCAGGGGGGGGGCCCAGGAAGCTTTCTTT. Translated: CASRGGAQEAFF.

The chain links TRBV30 to TRBJ1-2; D remains unclear. The CDR3 spans 13 residues. The germline V and J ends were trimmed by 0 bases and 5 bases, with 10 bases remaining between them. In germline, CDR1 is GTSNPN, CDR2 SVGIG (reference sequence). The CDR3 is CAWSVSTVYGYTF. In DNA, the CDR3 is TGTGCCTGGAGTGTCTCAACAGTATATGGCTACACCTTC. The variable domain in full, completed from reference TRBV30 and TRBJ1-2, reads SQTIHQWPATLVQPVGSPLSLECTVEGTSNPNLYWYRQAAGRGLQLLFYSVGIGQISSEVPQNLSASRPQDRQFILSSKKLLLSDSGFYLCAWSVSTVYGYTFGSGTRLTVV.

The chain links TRBV23-1 to TRBJ1-1; D gene ambiguous. TRBV23-1 falls under the ORF class, with uncertain function. This CDR3 comprises 12 residues. V lost 4 bases to trimming and J lost 11 bases, with 14 bases between them. This chain's CDR3 is CASSRRLEFAFF. CDR3 nucleotides: TGCGCCAGCAGTCGACGTTTGGAGTTTGCTTTCTTT.

The chain's CDR3 is CASSPRGGAGYTF. The CDR3 DNA follows: TGTGCCAGCAGTCCCCGGGGGGGCGCTGGCTACACCTTC. J is TRBJ1-2 and V is TRBV6-2 or TRBV6-3; the D gene is possibly TRBD1 (6 bases). Trimming cost V 5 bases and J 7 bases, with 14 bases left between them. This CDR3 region has 13 residues. CDR1 is MNHEY and CDR2 is SVGEGT in the germline V gene.

The chain couples TRBV10-1 to TRBJ1-2; 10 nucleotides line up with TRBD1. CDR1 is WNHNN, CDR2 SYGVQD, per germline (reference sequence). The CDR3 consists of 17 residues. V was clipped by 10 bases and J by 2 bases; unmatched bases: 16. As DNA, the CDR3 is TGCGCCAAAACCCGGGACAGGGGCCCCCCTGCAAACTATGGCTACACCTTC. Amino acids: CAKTRDRGPPANYGYTF.

This chain connects TRBV3-1 (or the pseudogene TRBV3-2) to TRBJ1-6; TRBD1 aligns across 9 bases. Germline V CDR1 and CDR2: LGHDT, YNNKEL (reference sequence). The V segment lost 4 bases and the J segment 6 bases; nucleotides outside the gene matches: 7. The CDR3 is 16 amino acids. The DNA of the CDR3 is TGTGCCAGCAGCCCGCCCCCGACAGGGGGTAATTCACCCCTCCACTTT. Translated: CASSPPPTGGNSPLHF.